Following are 28 T cell receptor beta chains from one sample sequenced in a study of identical twins. Using its own MiXCR run on the 5' RACE reads, TCRdb lists one record per CDR3 protein. The repertoire includes just under 650,000 distinct CDR3 sequences, 7.1% of them detected once, and 1.5% to 2% sits in the top ten. The same data also went into a second study, on yellow fever vaccine responses in identical twins.

The sequencing input was PBMCs. The receptors were gathered from a young woman in good health.

This clonotype has only a few counts. J is TRBJ1-5 and V is TRBV3-1; TRBD1 matches at 7 bases. This CDR3 spans 15 amino acids. V lost 1 base to trimming and J lost 5 bases; unmatched junction nucleotides: 5. Germline loops: CDR1 LGHDT, CDR2 YNNKEL (reference sequence). The CDR3 nucleotides read TGTGCCAGCAGCCAAGGGACAGGTCTTTATCAGCCCCAGCATTTT. It codes for CASSQGTGLYQPQHF.

The chain is built from TRBV7-2 and TRBJ2-4; TRBD1 aligns across 8 bases. Losses at the gene ends were 4 bases for V and 1 base for J; bases not matched to a gene: 3. Germline CDR1 and CDR2: SGHTA and FQGNSA. CDR3 size: 15 residues. In DNA form, the CDR3 reads TGTGCCAGCAGCTCCCGACAGGGGGCCAAAAACATTCAGTACTTC. The encoded protein is CASSSRQGAKNIQYF.

This clonotype was counted a few times. This rearrangement joins TRBV9 to TRBJ2-1, with 9 nucleotides matching TRBD2. CDR1 is SGDLS, CDR2 YYNGEE, per germline. The V gene end was trimmed by 0 bases and the J gene end by 7 bases; junction bases not matched to a gene: 8. CDR3 size: 16 residues. CDR3 DNA: TGTGCCAGCAGCGTAGGGGATGCGGGGGGGCGTAATGAGCAGTTCTTC. Protein: CASSVGDAGGRNEQFF.

The chain joins TRBV20-1 to TRBJ2-1; D not resolved. Trimming removed 1 base from V and 7 bases from J, with 8 bases in between. This CDR3 has 12 amino acids. Germline V gene data show CDR1 as DFQATT and CDR2 as SNEGSKA (reference sequence). The DNA of the CDR3 is TGCAGTGCTAGAGTACGAGTAAATGAGCAGTTCTTC. Translating it yields CSARVRVNEQFF.

This clonotype came up many times. The chain combines TRBV5-1 with TRBJ1-4; D might be TRBD1 (5 bases). CDR1 SGHRS and CDR2 YFSETQ come from the germline V gene. V was clipped by 5 bases and J by 8 bases, with 19 bases between them. This CDR3 contains 15 residues. The CDR3: CASRRTAQGEEKLFF. CDR3 nucleotide sequence: TGCGCCAGCAGGCGAACAGCGCAGGGAGAAGAAAAACTGTTTTTT.

In this sample, this clonotype turned up a few times. The chain has TRBV29-1 and TRBJ2-1, with 15 bases lining up with TRBD2. The CDR3 covers 17 residues. Germline CDR1 SQVTM, CDR2 ANQGSEA. Unmatched junction bases numbered 3, after V lost 3 bases and J lost 0 bases. This chain's CDR3 is CSVEGLAGGRSYNEQFF. The CDR3, as DNA: TGCAGCGTTGAGGGACTAGCGGGAGGTCGCTCCTACAATGAGCAGTTCTTC.

This clonotype has a count of ten or more. The chain links TRBV12-3 or TRBV12-4 to TRBJ1-4; 9 positions agree with TRBD1. The junction had 5 bases not matched to a gene; V was cut back by 6 bases and J by 3 bases. This CDR3 has 15 amino acids. The CDR3 nucleotides are TGTGCCAGCAGCCCCGGGACAGGGCCTAATGAAAAACTGTTTTTT. Translation: CASSPGTGPNEKLFF.

This clonotype turned up a few times. This chain uses TRBV7-9 with TRBJ2-7; D perhaps matches TRBD2 (6 bases). Deletions cut 1 base from V and 4 bases from J, with 17 bases between. The CDR3 totals 16 residues. CDR1 SEHNR and CDR2 FQNEAQ come from the germline V gene (reference sequence). This CDR3 reads CASSLGEAGIKYEQYF. The CDR3 DNA is TGTGCCAGCAGCTTAGGAGAGGCGGGGATCAAATACGAGCAGTACTTC.

There are a few counts of this clonotype. The CDR3 nucleotides read TGTGCCAGCGCAAAAACCCACGAGCAGTACTTC. It specifies CASAKTHEQYF. The chain uses TRBV6-2 or TRBV6-3 and TRBJ2-7; D not resolved. CDR1 MNHEY and CDR2 SVGEGT come from the germline V gene. The V end was cut by 8 bases, the J end by 5 bases, with 10 bases between. This CDR3 is 11 amino acids long.

This clonotype appeared a few times. The V call is TRBV12-3 or TRBV12-4, the J call TRBJ2-7; weak D call: TRBD2 (5 bases). The CDR3 loop spans 13 amino acids. V was shortened by 7 bases and J by 6 bases, with 16 bases between the two germline ends. The CDR3 protein is CASTLRWAGEQYF. The CDR3 DNA sequence: TGTGCCAGCACTCTAAGATGGGCGGGCGAGCAGTACTTC.

This clonotype was observed at least ten times. The CDR3 nucleotides read TGCGCCAGCAGTCGGACCACAGGGTTGAATGAGCAGTTCTTC. It specifies CASSRTTGLNEQFF. The chain combines TRBV5-1 with TRBJ2-1; D perhaps matches TRBD1 (6 bases). Germline CDR1 SGHRS, CDR2 YFSETQ. The V and J ends lost 5 bases and 7 bases respectively, with 16 bases between them. The CDR3 is made up of 14 amino acids. The variable domain in full, completed from reference TRBV5-1 and TRBJ2-1, reads KAGVTQTPRYLIKTRGQQVTLSCSPISGHRSVSWYQQTPGQGLQFLFEYFSETQRNKGNFPGRFSGRQFSNSRSEMNVSTLELGDSALYLCASSRTTGLNEQFFGPGTRLTVL.

This clonotype was observed a handful of times. The J gene is TRBJ2-6, the V gene TRBV7-9; D is ambiguous. Germline CDR1 is SEHNR and CDR2 is FQNEAQ (reference sequence). The V end lost 2 bases, the J end lost 2 bases, and 13 bases lay between the germline ends. The CDR3 sequence is 17 residues long. The CDR3 sequence: CASSLTAKTPGANVLTF. The CDR3 region has the DNA TGTGCCAGCAGCTTAACAGCGAAGACCCCTGGGGCCAACGTCCTGACTTTC.

J is TRBJ1-2 and V is TRBV15; no definite D call. The CDR3 loop spans 15 amino acids. V was shortened by 0 bases and J by 3 bases, with 11 bases between the two germline ends. Germline V CDR1 and CDR2: LNHNV, YYDKDF (reference sequence). The CDR3 loop reads CATSRDRAGYYGYTF. CDR3 in DNA: TGTGCCACCAGCAGAGATCGGGCAGGCTACTATGGCTACACCTTC.

This clonotype was observed many times. This rearrangement joins TRBV4-1 to TRBJ2-7; a possible D gene is TRBD2 (6 bases). V dropped 0 bases and J dropped 2 bases, with 8 bases sitting between them. Per germline, CDR1 MGHRA and CDR2 YSYEKL. The CDR3 contains 14 residues. CDR3 nucleotides: TGCGCCAGCAGCCAAGAGCCGGGAGCCTACGAGCAGTACGTC. Encoded protein: CASSQEPGAYEQYV.

This clonotype was counted only a few times. The V and J genes are TRBV14 and TRBJ1-4; D is undetermined. Germline V CDR1 and CDR2: SGHDN, FVKESK. Trimming took off 0 bases at V and 12 bases at J, with 17 bases between the two ends. The CDR3 is 15 amino acids. The CDR3 DNA reads as TGTGCCAGCAGCCAAGATTGGAGCGGAGGGAGGGAACTGTTTTTT. It yields the protein CASSQDWSGGRELFF.

This clonotype was detected a few times. One end of the junction fails to match germline, which may point to a read error. The chain employs TRBV7-9 and TRBJ2-1; the match to TRBD2 covers 8 bases. From germline, CDR1 is SEHNR and CDR2 FQNEAQ (reference sequence). This CDR3 is 15 amino acids long. Here the CDR3 reads CASNLLPTSVDEQFF. The CDR3 DNA is TGTGCCAGCAACTTACTACCGACTAGCGTGGATGAGCAGTTCTTC.

This clonotype appeared many times. This chain links TRBV7-8 with TRBJ2-3, with D hard to call. From germline, CDR1 is SGHVS and CDR2 FQNEAQ. V dropped 5 bases and J dropped 11 bases, with 23 bases sitting between them. The CDR3 runs to 15 residues. CDR3 protein: CASSPYPASSYEQYF. CDR3 coding DNA: TGTGCCAGCAGCCCTTATCCGGCCAGCAGTTACGAGCAGTATTTT. The full variable domain, in which reference TRBV7-8 and TRBJ2-3 provide the parts outside the CDR3, is GAGVSQSPRYKVAKRGQDVALRCDPISGHVSLFWYQQALGQGPEFLTYFQNEAQLDKSGLPSDRFFAERPEGSVSTLKIQRTQQEDSAVYLCASSPYPASSYEQYFGPGTRLTVL.

This clonotype was seen many times. The gene calls are TRBV12-3 or TRBV12-4 and TRBJ1-6; D ambiguous. Trimming took 6 bases from V and 6 from J, leaving 15 bases between them. This CDR3 spans 15 amino acids. The DNA of the CDR3 is TGTGCCAGCAGCCTGAATGAAGCCCCTAATTCACCCCTCCACTTT. This encodes CASSLNEAPNSPLHF.

V is TRBV20-1 and J is TRBJ2-3, with D unclear. V lost 5 bases and J lost 2, with 8 bases in between. The CDR3 is 12 amino acids. The germline V gene has CDR1 DFQATT and CDR2 SNEGSKA (reference sequence). The CDR3 DNA sequence: TGCAGTGCTCCTGACTTCACAGATACGCAGTATTTT. This encodes CSAPDFTDTQYF.

This clonotype was counted at least ten times. This rearrangement joins TRBV7-8 to TRBJ1-1, with 7 positions matching TRBD1. Germline V gene sequence: CDR1 SGHVS, CDR2 FQNEAQ. V shed 5 bases, J shed 1 base, and the junction held 4 bases outside the gene matches. The CDR3 consists of 14 residues. The CDR3 sequence is CASSHRTGNTEAFF. CDR3 coding DNA: TGTGCCAGCAGCCACCGGACAGGGAACACTGAAGCTTTCTTT.

This clonotype was found once. The chain links TRBV29-1 to TRBJ2-3; D perhaps matches TRBD2 (6 bases). This CDR3 has 13 amino acids. CDR1 and CDR2 from the germline V gene are SQVTM and ANQGSEA. Trimming took off 4 bases at V and 4 bases at J, with 12 bases between the two ends. The CDR3 nucleotides read TGCAGCGTTGGAGCGGGTTATTCAGATACGCAGTATTTT. Translation: CSVGAGYSDTQYF.

The table lists this clonotype with a few counts. V and J are TRBV4-1 and TRBJ2-3; D perhaps matches TRBD2 (5 bases). Germline V gene lookup returns CDR1 MGHRA and CDR2 YSYEKL. There are 16 residues in the CDR3. Trimming pared 1 base from V and 2 bases from J, leaving 13 bases between. CDR3: CASSQVGDFHTDTQYF. The DNA of the CDR3 is TGCGCCAGCAGCCAAGTGGGAGACTTTCACACAGATACGCAGTATTTT.

This clonotype has a handful of counts. V is TRBV2 and J is TRBJ2-7, with D perhaps TRBD2 (5 bases). V was shortened by 2 bases and J by 6 bases, with 8 bases between the two germline ends. Germline lookup yields CDR1 SNHLY and CDR2 FYNNEI. The CDR3 sequence is 12 residues long. The CDR3 spells CASSESGLEQYV. The CDR3 DNA reads TGTGCCAGCAGTGAATCTGGACTCGAGCAGTACGTC.

The chain carries TRBV11-2 and TRBJ1-2, with no clear D. The germline gives CDR1 SGHAT, CDR2 FQNNGV. This CDR3 region has 21 residues. Trimming cost V 1 base and J 3 bases, with 30 bases left between them. CDR3 DNA: TGTGCCAGCAGCTTAGGTTCGGTGGCTGTCCGGGTGCCGAAGGCGGACTATGGCTACACCTTC. The encoded protein is CASSLGSVAVRVPKADYGYTF.

The gene calls are TRBV12-3 or TRBV12-4 and TRBJ1-2, with D unresolved. The V end lost 2 bases, the J end lost 8 bases, and 9 bases lay between the germline ends. This CDR3 region has 12 residues. The CDR3 region is CASSLMGSGYTF. In DNA, the CDR3 is TGTGCCAGCAGTTTAATGGGTAGCGGCTACACCTTC.

The V and J genes are TRBV10-3 and TRBJ1-5; TRBD1 might be the D (5 bases). V was clipped by 3 bases and J by 7 bases, with 28 bases between them. In germline, CDR1 is ENHRY, CDR2 SYGVKD. This CDR3 has 19 residues. The CDR3 loop reads CAISEIYLRDQGRGQPQHF. The DNA for the CDR3 is TGTGCCATCAGTGAAATCTACCTCCGGGACCAAGGGCGCGGGCAGCCCCAGCATTTT.

This clonotype was recorded a few times. The rearrangement links TRBV3-1 to TRBJ2-1, with 7 nucleotides matching TRBD2. The V gene end was trimmed by 0 bases and the J gene end by 9 bases; junction bases not matched to a gene: 8. Germline CDR1 LGHDT, CDR2 YNNKEL (reference sequence). This CDR3 is built from 15 residues. Written as DNA, the CDR3 is TGTGCCAGCAGCCAAGATGCCCGGCGGGAGTTTGAGCAGTTCTTC. Encoded protein: CASSQDARREFEQFF.

The rearrangement joins TRBV4-1 to TRBJ1-5, with D perhaps matching TRBD1 (5 bases). The germline V gene encodes CDR1 MGHRA and CDR2 YSYEKL. V dropped 0 bases and J dropped 3 bases, with 9 bases sitting between them. The CDR3 is 15 residues long. CDR3 nucleotide sequence: TGCGCCAGCAGCCAAGAAGGGGCACACAATCAGCCCCAGCATTTT. This encodes CASSQEGAHNQPQHF.